This is a list of T cell receptor beta chains from one sample in a study of blood T cells in healthy people across ages. TCRdb re-derived calls from the 5' RACE reads in MiXCR, one entry per CDR3 protein. The table includes about 1 million distinct CDR3 sequences, more than 40% detected once. The sequencing sample was made of blood. These receptors were taken from a woman aged 55-70 years in good health. CDR3s include the opening cysteine and the closing phenylalanine or tryptophan. The D gene is left open where the match is weak. Not every row has a clone size; where given, it reads once, few, many or a size class.

j_gene: TRBJ2-7
abundance: once
d_gene: NA
v_gene: TRBV3-1
len: 14
CDR3nt: TGTGCCAGCAGCCCCCGTTCCGGAAACGGGGAGCAGTACTTC
CDR3aa: CASSPRSGNGEQYF

j_gene: TRBJ2-5
abundance: few
d_gene: NA
v_gene: TRBV20-1
len: 12
CDR3nt: TGCAGTGCTAGACTAGGAAAAGGGACCCAGTACTTC
CDR3aa: CSARLGKGTQYF

j_gene: TRBJ2-5
abundance: few
d_gene: NA
v_gene: TRBV6-1
len: 14
CDR3nt: TGTGCTAGCAGTCTCCCCCAGGTACCGGAGACCCAGTACTTC
CDR3aa: CASSLPQVPETQYF

j_gene: TRBJ2-1
abundance: NA
d_gene: NA
v_gene: TRBV29-1
len: 13
CDR3nt: TGCAGCGTTGTCACAACCTCCTACAATGAGCAGTTCTTC
CDR3aa: CSVVTTSYNEQFF

j_gene: TRBJ2-6
abundance: NA
d_gene: NA
v_gene: TRBV27
len: 16
CDR3nt: TGTGCCAGCAGTTACGGCCGAGTCTCTGGGGCCAACGTCCTGACTTTC
CDR3aa: CASSYGRVSGANVLTF

j_gene: TRBJ2-7
abundance: NA
d_gene: TRBD1
v_gene: TRBV27
len: 15
CDR3nt: TGTGCCAGCAGTCCCAAGGGGACAGGGGTTTACGAGCAGTACTTC
CDR3aa: CASSPKGTGVYEQYF

j_gene: TRBJ2-3
abundance: NA
d_gene: NA
v_gene: TRBV29-1
len: 14
CDR3nt: TGCAGCGTTCTACCGCCCCTAGGGTCAGATACGCAGTATTTT
CDR3aa: CSVLPPLGSDTQYF

j_gene: TRBJ1-4
abundance: NA
d_gene: NA
v_gene: TRBV5-1
len: 17
CDR3nt: TGCGCCAGCAGCTTGGTTGCAGGGGCTCGCACTAATGAAAAACTGTTTTTT
CDR3aa: CASSLVAGARTNEKLFF

j_gene: TRBJ2-1
abundance: few
d_gene: TRBD1
v_gene: TRBV20-1
len: 15
CDR3nt: TGCAGTGCTAGAAGGGACAGGACTTCTTGGAATGAGCAGTTCTTC
CDR3aa: CSARRDRTSWNEQFF

j_gene: TRBJ2-1
abundance: NA
d_gene: NA
v_gene: TRBV20-1
len: 13
CDR3nt: TGCAGTGCTAGAGGAAGGGGCCTTAATGAGCAGTTCTTC
CDR3aa: CSARGRGLNEQFF

j_gene: TRBJ1-1
abundance: NA
d_gene: NA
v_gene: TRBV7-6
len: 16
CDR3nt: TGTGCCAGCAGCTTATCTCTTAGCAGGTCGGGTACTGAAGCTTTCTTT
CDR3aa: CASSLSLSRSGTEAFF

j_gene: TRBJ2-1
abundance: few
d_gene: TRBD1
v_gene: TRBV20-1
len: 16
CDR3nt: TGCAGTGCTTCCACAGGGGTTGGCGCCCCTTACAATGAGCAGTTCTTC
CDR3aa: CSASTGVGAPYNEQFF

j_gene: TRBJ2-3
abundance: NA
d_gene: TRBD2
v_gene: TRBV18
len: 17
CDR3nt: TGTGCCAACTCACCATTTCCACTAGCGGACAACACAGATACGCAGTATTTT
CDR3aa: CANSPFPLADNTDTQYF

j_gene: TRBJ1-5
abundance: few
d_gene: NA
v_gene: TRBV28
len: 14
CDR3nt: TGTGCCAGCTCCGGCCGGGGTAGCAATCAGCCCCAGCATTTT
CDR3aa: CASSGRGSNQPQHF

j_gene: TRBJ1-6
abundance: few
d_gene: TRBD1
v_gene: TRBV6-5
len: 14
CDR3nt: TGTGCCAGCAGTGATCGACAGGGAGTCTCACCCCTCCACTTT
CDR3aa: CASSDRQGVSPLHF

j_gene: TRBJ2-7
abundance: NA
d_gene: NA
v_gene: TRBV6-6
len: 14
CDR3nt: TGTGCCAGCAGTTCCCGGGACACCACCTACGAGCAGTACTTC
CDR3aa: CASSSRDTTYEQYF

j_gene: TRBJ2-7
abundance: many
d_gene: NA
v_gene: TRBV29-1
len: 12
CDR3nt: TGCAGCGTATCGACTAGGGACTACGAGCAGTACTTC
CDR3aa: CSVSTRDYEQYF

j_gene: TRBJ2-3
abundance: few
d_gene: NA
v_gene: TRBV5-5
len: 18
CDR3nt: TGTGCCAGCAGCTTTCTTCGGTTAACGGGGGTTAGCACAGATACGCAGTATTTT
CDR3aa: CASSFLRLTGVSTDTQYF

j_gene: TRBJ2-7
abundance: NA
d_gene: NA
v_gene: TRBV9
len: 13
CDR3nt: TGTGCCAGCAGCGAGAGCTTTGGCTACGAGCAGTACTTC
CDR3aa: CASSESFGYEQYF

j_gene: TRBJ2-3
abundance: few
d_gene: TRBD2
v_gene: TRBV20-1
len: 15
CDR3nt: TGCAGTGCTGGGGGGACTAGCGGGAAACAAGATACGCAGTATTTT
CDR3aa: CSAGGTSGKQDTQYF

j_gene: TRBJ1-1
abundance: NA
d_gene: TRBD1
v_gene: TRBV27
len: 16
CDR3nt: TGTGCCAGCAGTTTATCCTCGACAGGGTTGAACACTGAAGCTTTCTTT
CDR3aa: CASSLSSTGLNTEAFF

j_gene: TRBJ2-7
abundance: NA
d_gene: NA
v_gene: TRBV15
len: 15
CDR3nt: TGTGCCACCAGCAGAGAGGGACTCGGTTCCTACGAGCAGTACTTC
CDR3aa: CATSREGLGSYEQYF

j_gene: TRBJ2-1
abundance: few
d_gene: TRBD2
v_gene: TRBV28
len: 14
CDR3nt: TGTGCCAGCAGTTGGCTAGCGGACTACAATGAGCAGTTCTTC
CDR3aa: CASSWLADYNEQFF

j_gene: TRBJ1-1
abundance: NA
d_gene: NA
v_gene: TRBV12-5
len: 15
CDR3nt: TGTGCTAGTGGTTTGGTAGTTGGACAGTTCGAGGAAGCTTTCTTT
CDR3aa: CASGLVVGQFEEAFF

j_gene: TRBJ2-1
abundance: NA
d_gene: TRBD2
v_gene: TRBV7-2
len: 18
CDR3nt: TGTGCCAGCAGCTCCCTCCTTGTAGCGGGAGGGCCCTACAATGAGCAGTTCTTC
CDR3aa: CASSSLLVAGGPYNEQFF

j_gene: TRBJ2-5
abundance: NA
d_gene: TRBD1
v_gene: TRBV24-1
len: 13
CDR3nt: TGTGCCACCAGTGACCCGGACAGGGAGACCCAGTACTTC
CDR3aa: CATSDPDRETQYF